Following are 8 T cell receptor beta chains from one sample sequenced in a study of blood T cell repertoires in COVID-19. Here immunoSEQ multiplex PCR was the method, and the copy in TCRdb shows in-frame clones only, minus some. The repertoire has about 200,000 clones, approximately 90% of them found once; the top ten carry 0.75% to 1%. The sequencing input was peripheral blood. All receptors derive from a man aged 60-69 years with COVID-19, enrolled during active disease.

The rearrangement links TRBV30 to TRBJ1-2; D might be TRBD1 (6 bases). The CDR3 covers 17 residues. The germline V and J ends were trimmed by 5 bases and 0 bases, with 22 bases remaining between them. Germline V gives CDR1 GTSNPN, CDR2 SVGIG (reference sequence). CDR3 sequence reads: CAWSLPGEPASNYGYTF. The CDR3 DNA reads TGTGCCTGGTCTCTTCCAGGGGAGCCGGCTTCTAACTATGGCTACACCTTC.

CDR3 protein: CTSSQGSGTNTGELFF. The CDR3 DNA is TGCACCAGCAGCCAAGGCAGCGGGACTAACACCGGGGAGCTGTTTTTT. J is TRBJ2-2 and V is TRBV1; the D segment call TRBD2 is taken from the table without a DNA check. TRBV1 is a listed pseudogene. This CDR3 spans 16 amino acids.

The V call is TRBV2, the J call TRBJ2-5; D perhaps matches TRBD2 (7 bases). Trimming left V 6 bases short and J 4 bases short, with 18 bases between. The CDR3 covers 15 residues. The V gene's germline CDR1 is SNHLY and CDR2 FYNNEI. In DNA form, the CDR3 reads TGTGCCAGCAGCCGGAGGGGGGAGCGGGGAGAGACCCAGTACTTC. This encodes CASSRRGERGETQYF.

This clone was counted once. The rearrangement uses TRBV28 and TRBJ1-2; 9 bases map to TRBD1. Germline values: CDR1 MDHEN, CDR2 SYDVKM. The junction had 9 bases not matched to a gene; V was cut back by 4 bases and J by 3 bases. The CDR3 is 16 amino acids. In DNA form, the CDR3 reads TGTGCCAGCAGTTCCCCGGGACAGGGATCGGACTATGGCTACACCTTC. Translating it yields CASSSPGQGSDYGYTF.

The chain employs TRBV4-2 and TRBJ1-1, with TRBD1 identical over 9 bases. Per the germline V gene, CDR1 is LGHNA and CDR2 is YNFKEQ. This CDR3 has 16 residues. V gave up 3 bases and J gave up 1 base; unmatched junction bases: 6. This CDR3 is CASSQPGQGRNTEAFF. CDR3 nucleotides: TGTGCCAGCAGCCAGCCGGGACAGGGAAGGAACACTGAAGCTTTCTTT.

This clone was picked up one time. Here the CDR3 reads CASSYLGQTYF. The CDR3 coding sequence is TGTGCCAGCAGTTACTTGGGACAGACGTACTTC. The J gene is TRBJ2-7, the V gene TRBV6-5; 7 positions agree with TRBD1. The CDR3 consists of 11 residues. Looked up from germline, CDR1 is MNHEY and CDR2 is SVGAGI. Losses at the gene ends were 1 base for V and 12 bases for J; bases not matched to a gene: 3.

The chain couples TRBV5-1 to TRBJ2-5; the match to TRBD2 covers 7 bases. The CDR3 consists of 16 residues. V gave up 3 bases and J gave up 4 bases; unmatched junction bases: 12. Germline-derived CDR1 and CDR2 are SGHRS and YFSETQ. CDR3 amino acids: CASSSGELAASETQYF. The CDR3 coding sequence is TGCGCCAGCAGCTCGGGGGAGCTAGCGGCCTCAGAGACCCAGTACTTC.

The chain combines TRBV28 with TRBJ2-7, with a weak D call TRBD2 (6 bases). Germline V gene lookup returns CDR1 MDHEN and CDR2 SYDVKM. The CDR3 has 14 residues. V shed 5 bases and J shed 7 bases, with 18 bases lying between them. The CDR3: CASSGEASLVEQYF. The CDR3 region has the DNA TGTGCCAGCAGTGGGGAGGCCTCCTTGGTGGAGCAGTACTTC. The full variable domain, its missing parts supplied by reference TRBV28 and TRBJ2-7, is DVKVTQSSRYLVKRTGEKVFLECVQDMDHENMFWYRQDPGLGLRLIYFSYDVKMKEKGDIPEGYSVSREKKERFSLILESASTNQTSMYLCASSGEASLVEQYFGPGTRLTVT.